This TCR beta chain came from a study of cytomegalovirus exposure and HLA in healthy donors. Findings of the study overall: TCR beta chains numbering approximately 150 were designated cytomegalovirus-associated. With further analysis later on, most CMV-associated TCR beta chains appeared HLA-restricted. In a later analysis, HLA-associated beta chains showed higher expansion and lower generation probabilities than comparable chains.

V was clipped by 5 bases and J by 11 bases, with 15 bases between them. The CDR3 is made up of 12 amino acids. CDR1 is LGHNA and CDR2 is YNFKEQ in the germline V gene. Of note for this clone: Its antigen is as yet unknown.

PCR was performed using 60 Vbeta and 13 Jbeta primers. This table comes from immunoSEQ multiplex PCR, and its TCRdb copy is limited to in-frame clones, with some not included. In the table there are some 130,000 clones, 60% to 85% of which are singletons. This rearrangement joins TRBV4-2 to TRBJ1-1, with D hard to call. Sequencing was performed on PBMCs. The sequence was obtained from a human donor in good health. CDR3 sequence: CASSSYLSRAFF. The CDR3 DNA is TGTGCCAGCAGCTCGTACCTGTCTCGGGCTTTCTTT.